Each of the 15 T cell receptor beta chains below was sequenced from the same sample in a study of cytomegalovirus exposure and HLA in healthy donors. The PCR contained 60 Vbeta and 13 Jbeta primers. This table comes from immunoSEQ multiplex PCR, and its TCRdb copy is limited to in-frame clones, with some not included. This table has 120,000 to 150,000 clones, around 80% appearing once. The sample taken for sequencing was PBMCs. These receptors all come from a man between 18 and 35 years old in good health and CMV-seropositive.

V and J are TRBV2 and TRBJ1-6, with a possible D match to TRBD1 (5 bases). Trimming took off 8 bases at V and 2 bases at J, with 10 bases between the two ends. Germline V CDR1 and CDR2: SNHLY, FYNNEI. The CDR3 totals 14 residues. The CDR3 loop reads CASGGNPYNSPLHF. CDR3 sequence (DNA): TGTGCCAGCGGGGGGAACCCCTATAATTCACCCCTCCACTTT.

V and J are TRBV9 and TRBJ2-5; 12 nucleotides agree with TRBD1. The DNA end is a closer match to TRBJ2-7, so the J assignment may be wrong. This CDR3 region has 15 residues. Germline V gene lookup returns CDR1 SGDLS and CDR2 YYNGEE. CDR3 in amino acids: CASSDRDRGPAEQYF. The CDR3, as DNA: TGTGCCAGCAGCGACCGGGACAGGGGGCCGGCCGAGCAGTACTTC.

This clone has a handful of counts. The chain combines TRBV7-8 with TRBJ2-6, with 10 bases lining up with TRBD2. In germline, CDR1 is SGHVS, CDR2 FQNEAQ. J lost 0 bases, V lost 7 bases, and 6 bases had no gene match. The CDR3 sequence is 17 residues long. The CDR3: CASTPTSGSSGANVLTF. Here the CDR3 DNA reads TGTGCCAGCACCCCGACTAGCGGGTCCTCTGGGGCCAACGTCCTGACTTTC.

The chain recombines TRBV30 with TRBJ2-1; 7 nucleotides align to TRBD1. In germline, CDR1 is GTSNPN, CDR2 SVGIG (reference sequence). The ends lost 5 bases at V and 4 bases at J; junction bases unmatched: 11. The CDR3 covers 15 residues. Written as DNA, the CDR3 is TGTGCCTGGGGAAAAAGGGGGCTCGGATACAATGAGCAGTTCTTC. Protein product: CAWGKRGLGYNEQFF.

A word on this clone: The junction does not match germline at one end; this may be a read error. The genes are TRBV29-1 and TRBJ2-5; 7 nucleotides agree with TRBD2. With the DNA end fitting TRBJ2-7 better, the J assignment may be wrong. Germline V CDR1 and CDR2: SQVTM, ANQGSEA. The length of the CDR3 is 13 residues. As DNA, the CDR3 is TGCAGCGCTGAAGGAGGGAGGGGATACGAGCAGTACTTC. It translates to CSAEGGRGYEQYF.

The chain combines TRBV20-1 with TRBJ1-5; D call uncertain. Germline V gene sequence: CDR1 DFQATT, CDR2 SNEGSKA (reference sequence). The ends were cut back, 5 bases at V and 7 bases at J, with 6 bases in the middle. The length of the CDR3 is 10 residues. This chain's CDR3 is CSAGVQPQHF. For the CDR3, the DNA is TGCAGTGCTGGAGTACAGCCCCAGCATTTT.

This clone occurred a few times. This chain connects TRBV27 to TRBJ2-3; 7 bases match TRBD1. Germline CDR1 is MNHEY and CDR2 is SMNVEV (reference sequence). Trimming removed 4 bases from V and 3 bases from J; junction bases left unmatched: 4. The CDR3 length is 14 residues. CDR3 in amino acids: CASSWGRGTDTQYF. CDR3 nucleotides: TGTGCCAGCAGTTGGGGCAGGGGGACAGATACGCAGTATTTT.

The rearrangement uses TRBV7-9 and TRBJ1-1; D possibly corresponds to TRBD1 (5 bases). V was cut by 3 bases and J by 1 base, with 6 bases left in between. The CDR3 sequence is 13 residues long. Germline assignment: CDR1 SEHNR and CDR2 FQNEAQ (reference sequence). The chain's CDR3 is CASSFQGNTEAFF. The CDR3 nucleotides are TGTGCCAGCAGCTTTCAGGGGAACACTGAAGCTTTCTTT.

The chain joins TRBV10-1 to TRBJ1-1, with D unresolved. Trimming removed 0 bases at V and 4 bases at J, with 12 bases between. This CDR3 spans 15 amino acids. The V gene's germline CDR1 is WNHNN and CDR2 SYGVQD (reference sequence). The CDR3 is CASSESIGSGTEAFF. The CDR3, as DNA: TGCGCCAGCAGTGAGTCGATAGGGAGCGGCACTGAAGCTTTCTTT.

The chain couples TRBV19 to TRBJ2-7, with 10 bases matching TRBD2. Trimming cost V 4 bases and J 5 bases; bases outside gene matches: 8. Germline V gives CDR1 LNHDA, CDR2 SQIVND (reference sequence). The CDR3 is 15 residues long. CDR3 residues: CASSTSSGSAHEQYF. Here the CDR3 DNA reads TGTGCCAGTAGTACCTCTAGCGGGAGTGCCCACGAGCAGTACTTC.

This chain uses TRBV7-9 with TRBJ1-6, with 9 bases aligning to TRBD1. V lost 5 bases, J lost 5 bases, and 4 bases stayed unmatched. CDR3 length: 15 residues. Per the germline V gene, CDR1 is SEHNR and CDR2 is FQNEAQ (reference sequence). The CDR3 DNA sequence: TGTGCCAGCAGCCTCAGACAGGGGGATAATTCACCCCTCCACTTT. Its protein is CASSLRQGDNSPLHF.

The chain is built from TRBV11-3 and TRBJ2-2, with D possibly being TRBD1 (6 bases). The V end was cut by 4 bases, the J end by 4 bases, with 13 bases between. CDR1 and CDR2 from the germline V gene are SGHNT and YENEEA. The CDR3 consists of 15 residues. This CDR3 is CASSSDRVGTGELFF. The CDR3 DNA follows: TGTGCCAGCAGCTCGGACAGAGTGGGCACCGGGGAGCTGTTTTTT.

The genes are TRBV4-1 and TRBJ2-5; weak D call: TRBD2 (6 bases). The last part of the DNA fits TRBJ2-7 better; the J call may be wrong. Germline CDR1 and CDR2: MGHRA and YSYEKL. The CDR3 consists of 13 residues. CDR3 sequence (DNA): TGCGCCAGCGGGGGGTTTCGCTCCTACGAGCAGTACTTC. Residues: CASGGFRSYEQYF.

The chain joins TRBV20-1 to TRBJ2-7; no firm D call. V dropped 4 bases and J dropped 6 bases, with 10 bases sitting between them. CDR3 length: 11 amino acids. Germline loops: CDR1 DFQATT, CDR2 SNEGSKA (reference sequence). This CDR3 reads CSAIGYLEQYF. Here the CDR3 DNA reads TGCAGTGCTATCGGTTACCTCGAGCAGTACTTC.

This chain uses TRBV28 with TRBJ1-2, with 11 bases fitting TRBD1. The V segment lost 4 bases and the J segment 1 base; nucleotides outside the gene matches: 5. The CDR3 consists of 16 residues. Per the germline V gene, CDR1 is MDHEN and CDR2 is SYDVKM. The CDR3: CASSSGQGVRNYGYTF. The CDR3 nucleotides read TGTGCCAGCAGTTCGGGACAGGGGGTTCGTAACTATGGCTACACCTTC.